The present TCR beta chain was sequenced within a study of shared clonotypes between healthy human individuals. The count of this clone is one. Its antigen remains unknown. The study, taken as a whole, reports: Rarefaction indicated that sorted-subset sequencing remained incomplete although depth was large. Larger estimated richness was generally recorded for naive subsets relative to memory subsets. Apart from blood, nothing was sampled; tissue repertoires likely differ.

Only in-frame clones appear in the TCRdb table, and some are missing; sequencing was by immunoSEQ multiplex PCR. The table has roughly 2,000,000 clones, about 95% seen once. Terminally differentiated effector memory CD45RA+ cells were left out of the naive CD8 fraction, which was CD45RO-negative and positively selected for CCR7. CDR3 length: 15 amino acids. V was shortened by 2 bases and J by 0 bases, with 10 bases between the two germline ends. CDR1 and CDR2 from the germline V gene are MNHNS and SASEGT. The TCR sequence derives from a man in his late teens or twenties in good health. Sequenced material: naive CD8+ T cells sorted from blood. This chain uses TRBV6-1 with TRBJ1-1, with D possibly being TRBD1 (6 bases). The CDR3 nucleotides read TGTGCCAGCAGTGAATCAACAGGGATGAACACTGAAGCTTTCTTT. This encodes CASSESTGMNTEAFF.